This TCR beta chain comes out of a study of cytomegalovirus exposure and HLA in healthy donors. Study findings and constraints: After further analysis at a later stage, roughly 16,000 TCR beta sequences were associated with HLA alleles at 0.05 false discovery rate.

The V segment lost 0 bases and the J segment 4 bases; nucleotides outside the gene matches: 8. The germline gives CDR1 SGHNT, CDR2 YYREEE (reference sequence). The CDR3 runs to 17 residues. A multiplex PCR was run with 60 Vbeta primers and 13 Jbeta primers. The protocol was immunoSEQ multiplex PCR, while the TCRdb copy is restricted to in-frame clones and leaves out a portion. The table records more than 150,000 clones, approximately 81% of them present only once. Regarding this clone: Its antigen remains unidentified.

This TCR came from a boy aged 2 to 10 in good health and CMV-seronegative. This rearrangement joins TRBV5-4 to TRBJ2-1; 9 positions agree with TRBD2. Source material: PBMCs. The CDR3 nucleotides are TGTGCCAGCAGCTTGGGGGGAATAGCGGGAGAGTACAATGAGCAGTTCTTC. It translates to CASSLGGIAGEYNEQFF.